This T cell receptor (beta chain) was documented in a study of blood T cell repertoires in COVID-19. Study details: Samples of COVID-19 (acute and convalescent) were obtained from the United States, Italy and Spain.

Participants, about 18 to 90 years old, spanned under 30 US areas. Cohort 3 donors were reported recovered after two negative PCRs, clearance, or symptom resolution. Germline V lookup: CDR1 SGHNT, CDR2 YYREEE (reference sequence). Trimming cost V 7 bases and J 5 bases; bases outside gene matches: 6. CDR3 length: 13 amino acids. In the authors' methods: Amplification of reference gene primers was used by the study to estimate nucleated cell counts. Data came from immunoSEQ multiplex PCR; TCRdb stores just in-frame clones and leaves some out. The V and J calls and the clone size are those of that table, but D and trimming were determined from the DNA. The sample records some 400,000 clones, about nine tenths being singletons.

The sample comprised PBMCs or T cells enriched from blood (not recorded which). The rearrangement joins TRBV5-4 to TRBJ1-2; TRBD1 agrees at 9 bases. The clonotype was recovered from a woman aged 25 to 39 who had recovered from COVID-19. The CDR3: CASRDRVGYGYTF. CDR3 nucleotides: TGTGCCAGCCGGGACAGGGTGGGGTATGGCTACACCTTC.